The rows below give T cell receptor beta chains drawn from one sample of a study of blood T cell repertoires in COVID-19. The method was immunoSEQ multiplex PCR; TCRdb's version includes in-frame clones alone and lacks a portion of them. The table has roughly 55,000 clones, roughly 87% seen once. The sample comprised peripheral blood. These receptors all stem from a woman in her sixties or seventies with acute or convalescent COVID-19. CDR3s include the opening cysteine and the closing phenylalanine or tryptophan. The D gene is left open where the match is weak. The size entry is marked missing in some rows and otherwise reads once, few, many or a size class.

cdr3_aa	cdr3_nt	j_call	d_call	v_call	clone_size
CASSLGSGGPSTDTQYF	TGCGCCAGCAGCTTGGGGTCGGGGGGACCTAGCACAGATACGCAGTATTTT	TRBJ2-3	TRBD2	TRBV5-1	NA
CGGGRPSPQHF	TGCGGTGGAGGGCGGCCCAGCCCCCAGCATTTT	TRBJ1-5	NA	TRBV10-1	NA
CASTMGSPSTDTQYF	TGCGCCAGCACGATGGGGAGTCCTAGCACAGATACGCAGTATTTT	TRBJ2-3	NA	TRBV5-1	NA
CASSLVTASYGYTF	TGTGCCAGCAGCTTAGTGACAGCTAGCTATGGCTACACCTTC	TRBJ1-2	NA	TRBV11-2	NA
CAWSGGLGVNTEAFF	TGTGCCTGGAGTGGAGGGCTTGGGGTGAACACTGAAGCTTTCTTT	TRBJ1-1	NA	TRBV30	NA
CASSPQGFSEAFF	TGTGCCAGCTCACCGCAGGGCTTTTCAGAAGCTTTCTTT	TRBJ1-1	NA	TRBV18	NA
CASSILRDNYNEQFF	TGTGCCAGTAGTATCCTCCGGGACAACTACAATGAGCAGTTCTTC	TRBJ2-1	NA	TRBV19	NA
CASSLAQAAGVIDTQYF	TGTGCCAGCAGCTTGGCCCAAGCAGCGGGAGTAATAGATACGCAGTATTTT	TRBJ2-3	TRBD2	TRBV5-5	NA
CASSPNSPWNTGELFF	TGTGCCAGCAGCCCAAACTCTCCTTGGAACACCGGGGAGCTGTTTTTT	TRBJ2-2	NA	TRBV7-9	NA
CASSQRTLAGGLPHEQYF	TGTGCCAGCAGCCAACGAACCCTAGCGGGAGGGCTTCCCCACGAGCAGTACTTC	TRBJ2-7	TRBD2	TRBV3-1/TRBV3-2	NA
CASTRVPGEKLFF	TGCGCCAGCACTCGGGTACCGGGGGAAAAACTGTTTTTT	TRBJ1-4	NA	TRBV5-1	once
CASSLGGGTETQYF	TGCGCCAGCAGCTTGGGCGGGGGGACGGAGACCCAGTACTTC	TRBJ2-5	TRBD2	TRBV5-1	NA
CASTPTSGRGETQYF	TGTGCCAGCACCCCTACTAGCGGGAGAGGAGAGACCCAGTACTTC	TRBJ2-5	TRBD2	TRBV2	NA
CASRRQGHDTEAFF	TGCGCCAGCAGGAGACAGGGGCACGACACTGAAGCTTTCTTT	TRBJ1-1	TRBD1	TRBV5-1	NA
CASSLDEVRGVNTEAFF	TGTGCCAGCAGCTTAGATGAAGTTCGGGGTGTAAACACTGAAGCTTTCTTT	TRBJ1-1	NA	TRBV11-2	NA
CASSWDRVFSEKLFF	TGTGCCAGCAGCTGGGACAGGGTCTTCTCCGAAAAACTGTTTTTT	TRBJ1-4	TRBD1	TRBV7-8	NA
CSVDQHGQGTTDTQYF	TGCAGCGTTGATCAACATGGACAGGGGACCACAGATACGCAGTATTTT	TRBJ2-3	TRBD1	TRBV29-1	once
CSVESRGRRGNQPQHF	TGCAGCGTTGAATCCAGGGGGCGGCGTGGCAATCAGCCCCAGCATTTT	TRBJ1-5	TRBD1	TRBV29-1	NA
CASRGGFTSPLHF	TGTGCCAGCCGGGGGGGTTTCACATCACCCCTCCACTTT	TRBJ1-6	NA	TRBV12-3/TRBV12-4	NA
CASSLADVGNTGELFF	TGCGCCAGCAGCTTGGCCGATGTCGGGAACACCGGGGAGCTGTTTTTT	TRBJ2-2	NA	TRBV5-1	NA
CASSDFHNQPQHF	TGTGCCAGCAGTGATTTTCACAATCAGCCCCAGCATTTT	TRBJ1-5	NA	TRBV6-1	NA
CASSLETGGFETQYF	TGTGCCAGCAGCCTAGAGACAGGGGGCTTTGAGACCCAGTACTTC	TRBJ2-5	TRBD1	TRBV3-1/TRBV3-2	NA
CASKGQGASGANVLTF	TGTGCCAGCAAGGGACAGGGGGCTTCTGGGGCCAACGTCCTGACTTTC	TRBJ2-6	TRBD1	TRBV27	NA
CASSQGPQGYVLFF	TGCGCCAGCAGCCAAGGTCCACAGGGGTATGTTCTGTTCTTC	TRBJ2-1	TRBD1	TRBV4-1	NA
CASRRDRGGRETQYF	TGTGCCAGCAGACGGGACAGGGGGGGCCGGGAGACCCAGTACTTC	TRBJ2-5	TRBD1	TRBV7-2	NA
CASSAGPGFNEQFF	TGTGCCAGCAGCGCCGGACCGGGATTTAATGAGCAGTTCTTC	TRBJ2-1	NA	TRBV9	NA
CASSLSAGGPHEQFF	TGTGCCAGCAGCTTATCCGCGGGAGGGCCCCATGAGCAGTTCTTC	TRBJ2-1	TRBD2	TRBV7-9	NA
CASSPSPGQGDSPLHF	TGTGCCAGCTCACCTTCCCCGGGACAGGGGGATTCACCCCTCCACTTT	TRBJ1-6	TRBD1	TRBV18	NA
CASSLIGGRALYNEQFF	TGCGCCAGCAGCTTGATCGGGGGGAGGGCCCTATACAATGAGCAGTTCTTC	TRBJ2-1	TRBD2	TRBV5-1	NA
CASSRPASNTEAFF	TGTGCCAGTAGTAGGCCAGCGTCGAACACTGAAGCTTTCTTT	TRBJ1-1	NA	TRBV19	NA
CASRPRDYSEAFF	TGTGCCAGTCGACCCCGGGACTACTCTGAAGCTTTCTTT	TRBJ1-1	NA	TRBV19	NA
CASSQGEGLKDYGYTF	TGCGCCAGCAGCCAGGGGGAGGGCCTTAAAGACTATGGCTACACCTTC	TRBJ1-2	NA	TRBV4-1	NA
CASSFRQGAYEQYF	TGTGCCAGCAGCTTCCGACAGGGTGCCTACGAGCAGTACTTC	TRBJ2-7	TRBD1	TRBV7-2	once
CASSNPWDCPSYNSPLHF	TGTGCCAGCAGCAATCCCTGGGACTGTCCCTCCTATAATTCACCCCTCCACTTT	TRBJ1-6	NA	TRBV21-1	NA
CASSGGYSETQYF	TGTGCCAGTAGCGGGGGGTATTCGGAGACCCAGTACTTC	TRBJ2-5	TRBD2	TRBV30	NA
CASSPAGPRNSYTF	TGTGCCAGTAGTCCGGCGGGCCCTAGGAACAGCTACACCTTC	TRBJ1-2	NA	TRBV19	NA
CASRKAGRLNTEAFF	TGTGCCAGTCGTAAAGCGGGGAGGCTGAACACTGAAGCTTTCTTT	TRBJ1-1	NA	TRBV19	once
CSVEEGQGATEAFF	TGCAGCGTTGAAGAGGGACAGGGGGCGACTGAAGCTTTCTTT	TRBJ1-1	TRBD1	TRBV29-1	NA
CASEGVQRQSYEQYF	TGTGCCAGCGAGGGGGTCCAGAGGCAGTCGTACGAGCAGTACTTC	TRBJ2-7	NA	TRBV28	NA
CATSDSEPGQGFGTQYF	TGTGCCACCAGTGACAGTGAGCCGGGACAGGGGTTTGGGACCCAGTACTTC	TRBJ2-5	TRBD1	TRBV24-1	NA
CASSQDTLAGGCPYF	TGTGCCAGCAGCCAAGATACGCTAGCGGGGGGCTGCCCGTACTTC	TRBJ2-5	TRBD2	TRBV3-1/TRBV3-2	few
CASRVTGRGSYNEQFF	TGTGCCAGCAGAGTTACAGGGAGGGGCTCCTACAATGAGCAGTTCTTC	TRBJ2-1	NA	TRBV7-9	NA
CASSPLAVTDTQYF	TGTGCCAGCAGCCCACTAGCGGTCACAGATACGCAGTATTTT	TRBJ2-3	TRBD2	TRBV5-4	NA
CATSRDLASSYNEQFF	TGTGCCACCAGCAGAGATTTGGCTAGTTCCTACAATGAGCAGTTCTTC	TRBJ2-1	NA	TRBV15	NA
CASSWTENYGYTF	TGTGCCAGCAGTTGGACAGAGAACTATGGCTACACCTTC	TRBJ1-2	NA	TRBV2	NA
CSVDRDTGYGYTF	TGCAGCGTTGACCGGGACACTGGGTATGGCTACACCTTC	TRBJ1-2	NA	TRBV29-1	NA
CASSEDRGVEQYF	TGTGCCAGCAGTGAGGACAGGGGTGTCGAGCAGTACTTC	TRBJ2-7	TRBD1	TRBV6-1	NA
CASRSQEDTIYF	TGTGCCAGCAGATCTCAGGAGGACACCATATATTTT	TRBJ1-3	NA	TRBV28	NA
CASSSRTGVTEAFF	TGTGCCAGCAGCTCACGGACAGGGGTGACTGAAGCTTTCTTT	TRBJ1-1	TRBD1	TRBV11-2	NA
CASSPLPGTSFSGFNEQFF	TGTGCCAGCAGTCCACTTCCCGGGACTAGTTTTTCTGGGTTCAATGAGCAGTTCTTC	TRBJ2-1	TRBD2	TRBV3-1/TRBV3-2	NA
CASSLGQAGWPLHF	TGTGCCAGCAGCCTCGGACAGGCGGGATGGCCCCTCCACTTT	TRBJ1-6	TRBD1	TRBV9	NA
CASSESSGPHEQYF	TGCGCCAGCAGTGAGTCATCAGGCCCTCACGAGCAGTACTTC	TRBJ2-7	NA	TRBV10-1	NA
CASSHDRGRLWELFF	TGCGCCAGCAGCCATGACAGGGGGAGGTTGTGGGAGCTGTTTTTT	TRBJ2-2	TRBD1	TRBV4-1	NA
CASPRRGEQYF	TGTGCCAGCCCACGGCGCGGCGAGCAGTACTTC	TRBJ2-7	NA	TRBV6-4	NA